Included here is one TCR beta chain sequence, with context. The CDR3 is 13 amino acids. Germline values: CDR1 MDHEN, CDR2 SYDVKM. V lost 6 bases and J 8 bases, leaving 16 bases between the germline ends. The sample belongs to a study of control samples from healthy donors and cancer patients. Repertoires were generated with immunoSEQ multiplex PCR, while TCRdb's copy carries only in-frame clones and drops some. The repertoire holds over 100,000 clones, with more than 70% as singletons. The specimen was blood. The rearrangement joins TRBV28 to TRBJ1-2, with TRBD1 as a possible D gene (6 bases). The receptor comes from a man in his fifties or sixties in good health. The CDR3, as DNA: TGTGCCAGCAGGCCCGGGACACAAAGGGGCTACACCTTC. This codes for CASRPGTQRGYTF.